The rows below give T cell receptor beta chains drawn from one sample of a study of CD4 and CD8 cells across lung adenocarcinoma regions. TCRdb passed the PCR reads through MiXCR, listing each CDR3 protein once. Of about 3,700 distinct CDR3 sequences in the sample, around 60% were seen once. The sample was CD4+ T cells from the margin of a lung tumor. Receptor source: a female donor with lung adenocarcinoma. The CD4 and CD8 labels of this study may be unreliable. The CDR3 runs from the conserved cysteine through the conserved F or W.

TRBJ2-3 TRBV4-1 CASSQDTAGGGDTQYF
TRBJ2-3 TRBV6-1 CASNSLGGGGKNTQYF
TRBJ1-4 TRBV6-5 CASSYSPGLRGEKLFF
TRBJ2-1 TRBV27 CASTPSVGSLVNEQFF
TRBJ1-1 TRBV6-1 CATLRVRLSNTEAFF
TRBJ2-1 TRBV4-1 CASSQEVGASSYNEQFF
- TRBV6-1 CASGGGGGGGTETQYF
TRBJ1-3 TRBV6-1 CASRPRGRSGNTIYF
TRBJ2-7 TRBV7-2 CASSPTAGQGNEQYF
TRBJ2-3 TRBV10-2 CASSKVVSRTDTQYF
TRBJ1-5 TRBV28 CASSILQGDSNQPQHF
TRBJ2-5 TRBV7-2 CASSLSGEAQYF
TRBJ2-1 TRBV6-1 CASTRAGEGYNEQFF
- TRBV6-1 CASSSITDTQYF
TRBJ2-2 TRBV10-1 CAIRTIANTGELFF
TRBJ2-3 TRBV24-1 CATSALDRGLTDTQYF
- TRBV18 CASSPGTAYEQYF
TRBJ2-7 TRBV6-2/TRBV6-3 CASSYTQRGYEQYF
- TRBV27 CASSYDSEEQYF
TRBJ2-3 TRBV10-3 CAARQGRGTNIQYF
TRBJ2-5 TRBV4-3 CASSQDRGGGETQYF
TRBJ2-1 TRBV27 CASSPRQGGAYNEQFF
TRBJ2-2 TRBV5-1 CASSDGTGVTGELFF
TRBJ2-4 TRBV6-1 CASGEGMGAQKIQYF
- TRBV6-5 CASSYRETYEQYF
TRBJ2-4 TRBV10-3 CATRRGRGKNTQYF
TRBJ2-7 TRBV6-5 CASSYIYEQYF
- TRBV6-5 CASSYGGLSYGQYF
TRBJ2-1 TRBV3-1 CASSQSTGYNEQFF
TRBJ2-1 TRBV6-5 CASSYSYGIRGAYNEQFF
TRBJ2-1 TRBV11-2 CASSLVPGGSSYNEQFF
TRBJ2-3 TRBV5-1 CASRVHATDTQYF
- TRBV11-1 CASSYINTNPNEQYF
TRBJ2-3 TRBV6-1 CASRQSGKDTQYF
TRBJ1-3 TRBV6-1 CATKGTGSGENTIYF
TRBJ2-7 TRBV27 CASSLGTPYEQYF
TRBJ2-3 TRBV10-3 CAIRGMSSTDTQYF
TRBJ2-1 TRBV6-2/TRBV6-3 CATKTVSYNEQFF
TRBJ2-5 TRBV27 CASSLDAGVDVETQYF
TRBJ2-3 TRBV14 CASSYGTPNTDTQYF
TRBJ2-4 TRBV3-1 CASSQATPGTGSKNIQYF
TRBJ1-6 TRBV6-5 CASSYSGRPNNSPLHF
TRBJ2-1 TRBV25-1 CASSVAGGYNEQFF
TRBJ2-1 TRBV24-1 CATSDSSSYSYNEQFF
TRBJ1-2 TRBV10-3 CASRQGMDGYTF
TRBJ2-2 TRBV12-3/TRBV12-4 CASSDTVKNTGELFF
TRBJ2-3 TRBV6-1 CASSPLGGTDTQYF
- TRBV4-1 CASSQDRGWEQYF
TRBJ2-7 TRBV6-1 CASGAGHTYEQYF
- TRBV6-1 CASSVLRLTSGSSYEQYF
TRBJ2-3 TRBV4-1 CASSQVSVRELGDTQYF
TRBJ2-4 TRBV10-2 CASGVIDEDTQYF
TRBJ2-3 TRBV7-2 CASSLDSGGTDTQYF
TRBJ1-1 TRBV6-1 CASSRQVYTEAFF
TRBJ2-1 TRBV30 CAWDTGTGNNEQFF
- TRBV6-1 CASSPTFQGWETQYF
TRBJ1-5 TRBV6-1 CASRVDANQPQHF
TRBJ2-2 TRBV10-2 CASSPQVAGTGELFF
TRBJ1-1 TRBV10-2 CASARVDVSEAFF